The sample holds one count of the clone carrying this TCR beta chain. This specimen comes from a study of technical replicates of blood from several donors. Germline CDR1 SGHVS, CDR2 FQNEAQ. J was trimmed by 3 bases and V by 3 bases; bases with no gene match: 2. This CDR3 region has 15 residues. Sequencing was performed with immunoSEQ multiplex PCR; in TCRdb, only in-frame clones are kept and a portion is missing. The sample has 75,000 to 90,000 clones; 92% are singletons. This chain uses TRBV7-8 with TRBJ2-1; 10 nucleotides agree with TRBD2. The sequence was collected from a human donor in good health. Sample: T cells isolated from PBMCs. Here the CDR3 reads CASSFASGSYNEQFF. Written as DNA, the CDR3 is TGTGCCAGCAGCTTCGCTAGCGGGAGCTACAATGAGCAGTTCTTC. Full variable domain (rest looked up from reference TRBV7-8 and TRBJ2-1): GAGVSQSPRYKVAKRGQDVALRCDPISGHVSLFWYQQALGQGPEFLTYFQNEAQLDKSGLPSDRFFAERPEGSVSTLKIQRTQQEDSAVYLCASSFASGSYNEQFFGPGTRLTVL.